Below are 8 T cell receptor beta chains sequenced from a single sample in a study of T cells in localized non-small cell lung cancer. Method: immunoSEQ multiplex PCR; TCRdb's copy keeps in-frame clones and lacks some. The sample has approximately 15,000 clones, 75% to 90% seen once. The sequencing used peripheral blood, collected before any cancer treatment. The receptors come from a female donor over 55 with stage I squamous cell lung carcinoma.

This chain uses TRBV5-8 with TRBJ1-5; 7 nucleotides align to TRBD1. The CDR3 contains 14 residues. Germline trimming cut 3 bases from V and 4 bases from J; bases unmatched to any gene: 4. The germline V gene encodes CDR1 SGHTS and CDR2 YDEGEE. For the CDR3, the DNA is TGTGCCAGCAGCTCGACAGGGAAGAATCAGCCCCAGCATTTT. Amino acid sequence: CASSSTGKNQPQHF.

Within the sample, this clone is hyperexpanded. The chain has TRBV6-5 and TRBJ1-2; 8 bases map to TRBD1. This CDR3 spans 13 amino acids. Germline V gene sequence: CDR1 MNHEY, CDR2 SVGAGI. The V gene end was trimmed by 2 bases and the J gene end by 8 bases; junction bases not matched to a gene: 4. CDR3 sequence: CASSYQGAVGYTF. The CDR3 DNA is TGTGCCAGCAGTTACCAGGGGGCGGTAGGCTACACCTTC.

The CDR3 bases are TGTGCCAGCACCTTAACAGGGGGCATCACAGATACGCAGTATTTT. Its protein product is CASTLTGGITDTQYF. This rearrangement joins TRBV6-5 to TRBJ2-3; 9 bases map to TRBD1. Germline V lookup: CDR1 MNHEY, CDR2 SVGAGI. This CDR3 is 15 amino acids long. V shed 7 bases, J shed 2 bases, and the junction held 7 bases outside the gene matches.

V and J are TRBV7-9 and TRBJ2-7; TRBD1 matches at 8 bases. CDR1 SEHNR and CDR2 FQNEAQ come from the germline V gene (reference sequence). The length of the CDR3 is 15 residues. V dropped 5 bases and J dropped 1; count of bases not matched to a gene: 7. CDR3 DNA sequence: TGTGCCAGCAGCCAAAGCCGGGACAGGTCCTACGAGCAGTACTTC. It codes for CASSQSRDRSYEQYF. Complete variable domain (other parts from reference TRBV7-9 and TRBJ2-7): DTGVSQNPRHKITKRGQNVTFRCDPISEHNRLYWYRQTLGQGPEFLTYFQNEAQLEKSRLLSDRFSAERPKGSFSTLEIQRTEQGDSAMYLCASSQSRDRSYEQYFGPGTRLTVT.

CDR3 in DNA: TGTGCCAGTAGTCCTGGGTGGACTGAAGCTTTCTTT. Encoded protein: CASSPGWTEAFF. V gene TRBV19 combines with J gene TRBJ1-1; D remains unclear. The germline V gene encodes CDR1 LNHDA and CDR2 SQIVND (reference sequence). The CDR3 is made up of 12 amino acids. Between the trimmed V and J ends, which lost 5 bases and 5 bases, there was a span of 9 bases.

The rearrangement uses TRBV6-5 and TRBJ1-5; no firm D call. Germline V gene sequence: CDR1 MNHEY, CDR2 SVGAGI. Deletions cut 5 bases from V and 0 bases from J, with 8 bases between. The CDR3 has 14 amino acids. CDR3 in DNA: TGTGCCAGCAGTCGTGACGCTAGCAATCAGCCCCAGCATTTT. Its protein is CASSRDASNQPQHF.

This clone was recorded only once. CDR3 DNA sequence: TGTGCCAGCTCTCCGACCCCAGTGGGCTCTGAGCAGTACTTC. This codes for CASSPTPVGSEQYF. The rearrangement uses TRBV18 and TRBJ2-7, with D hard to call. CDR3 length equals 14 residues. Germline V gene lookup returns CDR1 KGHSH and CDR2 LQKENI. Trimming shortened V by 6 bases and J by 7 bases, and 19 bases separated the two germline ends.

V and J are TRBV30 and TRBJ1-1; TRBD1 matches at 10 bases. Germline V gives CDR1 GTSNPN, CDR2 SVGIG (reference sequence). CDR3 length: 13 residues. V dropped 2 bases and J dropped 12; count of bases not matched to a gene: 9. The chain's CDR3 is CAWSLWGTGETFF. As DNA, the CDR3 is TGTGCCTGGAGTTTATGGGGGACAGGGGAGACTTTCTTT.